This is a list of T cell receptor beta chains from one sample in a study. In TCRdb, the 5' RACE reads were re-called with MiXCR into one record per CDR3 protein. The table lists approximately 42,000 distinct CDR3 sequences, over 25% of them singletons. Sequenced sample: memory CD4+ T cells sorted from a lymph node. All receptors derive from a female donor with breast cancer. CDR3s include the opening cysteine and the closing phenylalanine or tryptophan.

v_call,cdr3_aa
TRBV4-1,CASSQDLGARGNTEAFF
TRBV5-1,CASSPGVSVNYNEQFF
TRBV4-1,CASSQGQEEYYGYTF
TRBV29-1,CSGQGSVAEAFF
TRBV6-1,CASSLSGRRQETQYF
TRBV5-1,CASTRQGDTEAFF
TRBV6-6,CASRPGGGTYEQYF
TRBV28,CASSSPRTSGSYEQYF
TRBV6-4,CASSLTSDADTQYF
TRBV7-9,CASSWDRDYEQYF
TRBV4-3,CASSRETGGSFWNEQFF
TRBV7-9,CASSWGEGTQYF
TRBV9,CASSVRLNTGELFF
TRBV5-1,CASSLFGSGGSREQYF
TRBV3-1,CASSQASGYGNTIYF
TRBV3-1,CASSRQGGGELSF
TRBV6-5,CASSFTGVTPLHF
TRBV6-2/TRBV6-3,CASSYSGLVINEQYF
TRBV20-1,CSASTGSWQPQHF
TRBV5-1,CASSLRQGNSPLHF
TRBV3-1,CASRETGGTVEKQFF
TRBV12-3/TRBV12-4,CASSLGFGGAGRADTQYF
TRBV9,CASSVDEETQYF
TRBV7-8,CASSLSARPSGYGYTF
TRBV19,CASSDPYNEQFF
TRBV7-3,CASSSSLDRGEQKFF
TRBV9,CASSVVAAAYNEQFF
TRBV11-3,CASSPRDNLGELFF
TRBV4-2,CASSQTDSLGNTIYF
TRBV4-1,CASSPQGALFGYTF
TRBV7-9,CASSGWTDYNEQFF
TRBV5-1,CASSLRQGDTGELFF
TRBV29-1,CSVSRTEWDEQFF
TRBV30,CAWSVVVTGELFF
TRBV28,CASSTRDRAFYEQYF
TRBV9,CASSVAGQTYEQYF
TRBV7-2,CASSLANRPYGYTF
TRBV28,CASSWTGGSPLHF
TRBV7-8,CASRPGRLTEAFF
TRBV6-5,CASSYGPLTGGTEAFF
TRBV7-9,CASSSPGLAGENIQYF
TRBV12-3/TRBV12-4,CASRSDRRAKNIQYF
TRBV29-1,CSAPGLAGVGTDTQYF
TRBV7-2,CASSLNSGSGANVLTF
TRBV7-2,CASSFRRSTRYEQYF
TRBV20-1,CSARGPGAGGNQPQHF